These 24 T cell receptor beta chains were sequenced from one sample in a study of identical twins. In TCRdb, the 5' RACE reads were re-called with MiXCR into one record per CDR3 protein. The repertoire holds fewer than 250,000 distinct CDR3 sequences, with roughly 10% as singletons. The specimen sequenced was memory (CD45RO+) T cells sorted from blood. Receptors were obtained from a woman between 18 and 29 years old in good health.

This clonotype was recorded only once. The V gene is TRBV11-2, the J gene TRBJ2-3; 9 bases map to TRBD2. This CDR3 spans 15 amino acids. Trimming at V came to 2 bases and at J to 4 bases, leaving 4 bases not matched to a gene. The germline V gene encodes CDR1 SGHAT and CDR2 FQNNGV. DNA for the CDR3: TGTGCCAGCAGCTTAACTAGCGGGTATTCAGATACGCAGTATTTT. Translating it yields CASSLTSGYSDTQYF.

The V and J genes are TRBV20-1 and TRBJ2-7, with TRBD2 identical over 11 bases. The CDR3 has 15 residues. Looked up from germline, CDR1 is DFQATT and CDR2 is SNEGSKA (reference sequence). V lost 2 bases and J lost 4; bases outside the gene matches: 7. CDR3 amino acids: CSARKASGGLYEQYF. CDR3 coding DNA: TGCAGTGCTAGAAAGGCTAGCGGGGGGCTTTACGAGCAGTACTTC.

This clonotype was detected many times. This chain links TRBV20-1 with TRBJ2-1; TRBD2 matches 8 bases. Germline CDR1 and CDR2: DFQATT and SNEGSKA (reference sequence). This CDR3 is built from 13 residues. V shed 7 bases, J shed 7 bases, and the junction held 9 bases outside the gene matches. DNA of the CDR3: TGCAGTGGGACCGGGACTAGGTGGAATGAGCAGTTCTTC. Translated: CSGTGTRWNEQFF.

The CDR3 DNA follows: TGTGCCAGCAGTTTAATGGGCTCTGGGGCCAACGTCCTGACTTTC. This sequence encodes CASSLMGSGANVLTF. The rearrangement joins TRBV12-3 or TRBV12-4 to TRBJ2-6; D uncertain. V lost 2 bases, J lost 0 bases, and 5 bases lay in between. CDR3 length equals 15 residues.

The sample holds many counts of this clonotype. The chain has TRBV29-1 and TRBJ1-1; tentatively, D is TRBD1 (5 bases). Per the germline V gene, CDR1 is SQVTM and CDR2 is ANQGSEA. The V end was cut by 2 bases, the J end by 1 base, with 5 bases between. This CDR3 is built from 12 residues. The CDR3 protein is CSVEQGNTEAFF. The CDR3 bases are TGCAGCGTTGAACAGGGGAACACTGAAGCTTTCTTT.

This clonotype was counted only a few times. This chain connects TRBV10-3 to TRBJ2-3, with no clear D. V shed 3 bases and J shed 6 bases, with 4 bases lying between them. Germline values: CDR1 ENHRY, CDR2 SYGVKD. This CDR3 comprises 11 residues. The DNA for the CDR3 is TGTGCCATCAGTGAAGGGGATACGCAGTATTTT. Its protein product is CAISEGDTQYF.

This clonotype came up many times. This chain links TRBV20-1 with TRBJ2-5; 12 bases agree with TRBD2. The J segment lost 2 bases and the V segment lost 3 bases, leaving 10 bases of the junction unmatched. CDR1 and CDR2 (germline): DFQATT, SNEGSKA (reference sequence). This CDR3 has 17 residues. The CDR3 sequence is CSASGYTSGGPQETQYF. For the CDR3, the DNA is TGCAGTGCTAGTGGATACACTAGCGGGGGGCCGCAAGAGACCCAGTACTTC.

This chain uses TRBV7-2 with TRBJ2-2; 7 positions match TRBD2. CDR1 is SGHTA, CDR2 FQGNSA, per germline. V shed 5 bases, J shed 1 base, and the junction held 4 bases outside the gene matches. This CDR3 region has 15 residues. CDR3 sequence (DNA): TGTGCCAGCAGCCCTGGCGGGAGGAACACCGGGGAGCTGTTTTTT. It is translated as CASSPGGRNTGELFF.

This clonotype was counted ten times or more. J is TRBJ2-7 and V is TRBV5-4; perhaps TRBD1 as D (6 bases). CDR1 SGHNT and CDR2 YYREEE come from the germline V gene (reference sequence). V was clipped by 4 bases and J by 1 base, with 9 bases between them. The length of the CDR3 is 13 residues. CDR3 protein: CASSTDSSYEQYF. DNA for the CDR3: TGTGCCAGCAGCACGGACAGTTCCTACGAGCAGTACTTC.

The table lists this clonotype with a few counts. V gene TRBV5-1 combines with J gene TRBJ2-2; 11 nucleotides line up with TRBD1. Germline V gene sequence: CDR1 SGHRS, CDR2 YFSETQ. V gave up 6 bases and J gave up 4 bases; unmatched junction bases: 11. The CDR3 is made up of 17 amino acids. The CDR3 DNA follows: TGCGCCAGCACCGGACAGGGGGCTTTAGTTGGCACCGGGGAGCTGTTTTTT. It translates to CASTGQGALVGTGELFF.

This clonotype occurred a few times. The chain links TRBV7-6 to TRBJ1-1, with D unclear. There are 13 residues in the CDR3. Germline values: CDR1 SGHVS, CDR2 FNYEAQ. The germline V and J ends were trimmed by 5 bases and 1 base, with 8 bases remaining between them. CDR3 coding DNA: TGTGCCAGCAGCCGTACCTGGAACACTGAAGCTTTCTTT. Protein sequence: CASSRTWNTEAFF.

This clonotype has more than one count but fewer than ten. The V call is TRBV5-1, the J call TRBJ2-3; 13 bases agree with TRBD2. The CDR3 is 15 amino acids. In germline, CDR1 is SGHRS, CDR2 YFSETQ. J was trimmed by 5 bases and V by 4 bases; bases with no gene match: 4. The CDR3, as DNA: TGCGCCAGCAGCATCGGGACTAGCGGGGAAGATACGCAGTATTTT. As protein: CASSIGTSGEDTQYF.

This clonotype was seen ten or more times. The chain links TRBV7-2 to TRBJ2-7, with TRBD1 matching over 10 bases. CDR1 is SGHTA, CDR2 FQGNSA, per germline. The length of the CDR3 is 16 residues. Trimming cost V 0 bases and J 2 bases; bases outside gene matches: 4. The CDR3 reads CASSLARTGGPYEQYF. Here the CDR3 DNA reads TGTGCCAGCAGCTTAGCCCGGACAGGGGGACCCTACGAGCAGTACTTC. The entire variable domain, with the rest obtained from reference TRBV7-2 and TRBJ2-7, is as follows: GAGVSQSPSNKVTEKGKDVELRCDPISGHTALYWYRQSLGQGLEFLIYFQGNSAPDKSGLPSDRFSAERTGGSVSTLTIQRTQQEDSAVYLCASSLARTGGPYEQYFGPGTRLTVT.

The chain recombines TRBV7-2 with TRBJ2-3, with TRBD2 matching over 11 bases. The J segment lost 7 bases and the V segment lost 6 bases, leaving 9 bases of the junction unmatched. Per germline, CDR1 SGHTA and CDR2 FQGNSA. The CDR3 spans 15 residues. CDR3 in DNA: TGTGCCAGCAGAAAAACACTAGCGGGAGAGAATACGCAGTATTTT. As protein: CASRKTLAGENTQYF.

The V call is TRBV5-5, the J call TRBJ2-3, with TRBD2 matching over 11 bases. Germline lookup yields CDR1 SGHKS and CDR2 YYEKEE (reference sequence). With V trimmed by 4 bases and J by 4 bases, 5 bases remained unmatched. This CDR3 comprises 15 residues. This CDR3 is CASSALTSGADTQYF. The CDR3 region has the DNA TGTGCCAGCAGCGCCCTGACTAGCGGGGCAGATACGCAGTATTTT.

This clonotype turned up a few times. V gene TRBV11-2 combines with J gene TRBJ2-3; 14 nucleotides match TRBD2. The CDR3 covers 18 residues. With V trimmed by 5 bases and J by 5 bases, 12 bases remained unmatched. The germline V gene encodes CDR1 SGHAT and CDR2 FQNNGV. The CDR3 protein is CASSPPGLAGAPGDTQYF. In DNA, the CDR3 is TGTGCCAGCAGCCCCCCGGGACTAGCGGGGGCGCCAGGAGATACGCAGTATTTT.

The chain is built from TRBV20-1 and TRBJ2-4; D ambiguous. Trimming cost V 6 bases and J 0 bases, with 15 bases left between them. This CDR3 contains 15 residues. In germline, CDR1 is DFQATT, CDR2 SNEGSKA (reference sequence). The CDR3 loop reads CSATHQNLAKNIQYF. CDR3 in DNA: TGCAGTGCGACCCACCAAAACCTAGCCAAAAACATTCAGTACTTC.

The V call is TRBV12-3 or TRBV12-4, the J call TRBJ1-1, with D possibly being TRBD1 (5 bases). V was pared by 4 bases and J by 5 bases, with 11 bases between. This CDR3 has 13 amino acids. The CDR3 loop reads CASSWDGLTEAFF. Written as DNA, the CDR3 is TGTGCCAGCAGTTGGGACGGCCTTACTGAAGCTTTCTTT.

This clonotype occurred a few times. The chain couples TRBV6-1 to TRBJ1-5; unclear D gene. This CDR3 contains 14 residues. Germline values: CDR1 MNHNS, CDR2 SASEGT. V lost 4 bases to trimming and J lost 3 bases, with 10 bases between them. The CDR3 bases are TGTGCCAGCAGTGCGACGGAATTCAATCAGCCCCAGCATTTT. Amino acid sequence: CASSATEFNQPQHF.

This clonotype has only a few counts. The chain employs TRBV12-3 or TRBV12-4 and TRBJ2-1; D not certain. The CDR3 has 11 residues. Trimming took 1 base from V and 13 from J, leaving 8 bases between them. CDR3 bases: TGTGCCAGCAGTTTAGGGTACCCCCAGTTCTTC. It codes for CASSLGYPQFF.

Many counts were recorded for this clonotype. The rearrangement uses TRBV12-3 or TRBV12-4 and TRBJ2-1; 9 nucleotides match TRBD1. Unmatched junction bases numbered 12, after V lost 6 bases and J lost 9 bases. The CDR3 is made up of 15 amino acids. The CDR3, as DNA: TGTGCCAGCAGGCGTAGGACAGGGGATGCGGTTGAGCAGTTCTTC. Amino acid sequence: CASRRRTGDAVEQFF.

This clonotype has a handful of counts. This chain links TRBV7-9 with TRBJ2-3, with 11 nucleotides matching TRBD2. With V trimmed by 8 bases and J by 0 bases, 4 bases remained unmatched. CDR3 size: 15 residues. CDR1 and CDR2 from the germline V gene are SEHNR and FQNEAQ (reference sequence). The CDR3 reads CASGRTSGSTDTQYF. The CDR3 DNA follows: TGTGCCAGCGGTAGGACTAGCGGGAGCACAGATACGCAGTATTTT.

The sample holds a few counts of this clonotype. This chain uses TRBV9 with TRBJ2-7; D is unresolved. V shed 1 base and J shed 0 bases, with 2 bases lying between them. The CDR3 extends over 12 amino acids. In germline, CDR1 is SGDLS, CDR2 YYNGEE. The CDR3, as DNA: TGTGCCAGCAGCGTAAACTCCTACGAGCAGTACTTC. Translation gives CASSVNSYEQYF.

The chain uses TRBV29-1 and TRBJ2-3, with D uncertain. V lost 3 bases and J 2 bases, leaving 6 bases between the germline ends. This CDR3 has 12 residues. Germline V lookup: CDR1 SQVTM, CDR2 ANQGSEA. Written as DNA, the CDR3 is TGCAGCGTTGAGGCTTACACAGATACGCAGTATTTT. Its protein product is CSVEAYTDTQYF.